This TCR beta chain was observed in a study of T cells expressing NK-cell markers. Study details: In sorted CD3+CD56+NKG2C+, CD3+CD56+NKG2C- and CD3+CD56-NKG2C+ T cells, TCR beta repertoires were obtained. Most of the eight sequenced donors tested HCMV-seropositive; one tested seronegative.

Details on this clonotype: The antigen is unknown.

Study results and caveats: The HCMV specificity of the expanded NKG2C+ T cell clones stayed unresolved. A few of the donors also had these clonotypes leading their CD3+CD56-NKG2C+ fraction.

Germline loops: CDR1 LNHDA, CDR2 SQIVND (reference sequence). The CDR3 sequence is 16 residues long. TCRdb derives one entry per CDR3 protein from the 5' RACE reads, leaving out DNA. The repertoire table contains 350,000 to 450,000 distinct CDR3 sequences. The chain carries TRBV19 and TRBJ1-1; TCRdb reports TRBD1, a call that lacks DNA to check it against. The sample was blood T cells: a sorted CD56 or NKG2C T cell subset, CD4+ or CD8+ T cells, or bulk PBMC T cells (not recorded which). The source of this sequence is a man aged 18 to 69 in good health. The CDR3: CASTPWGGAMDTEAFF.